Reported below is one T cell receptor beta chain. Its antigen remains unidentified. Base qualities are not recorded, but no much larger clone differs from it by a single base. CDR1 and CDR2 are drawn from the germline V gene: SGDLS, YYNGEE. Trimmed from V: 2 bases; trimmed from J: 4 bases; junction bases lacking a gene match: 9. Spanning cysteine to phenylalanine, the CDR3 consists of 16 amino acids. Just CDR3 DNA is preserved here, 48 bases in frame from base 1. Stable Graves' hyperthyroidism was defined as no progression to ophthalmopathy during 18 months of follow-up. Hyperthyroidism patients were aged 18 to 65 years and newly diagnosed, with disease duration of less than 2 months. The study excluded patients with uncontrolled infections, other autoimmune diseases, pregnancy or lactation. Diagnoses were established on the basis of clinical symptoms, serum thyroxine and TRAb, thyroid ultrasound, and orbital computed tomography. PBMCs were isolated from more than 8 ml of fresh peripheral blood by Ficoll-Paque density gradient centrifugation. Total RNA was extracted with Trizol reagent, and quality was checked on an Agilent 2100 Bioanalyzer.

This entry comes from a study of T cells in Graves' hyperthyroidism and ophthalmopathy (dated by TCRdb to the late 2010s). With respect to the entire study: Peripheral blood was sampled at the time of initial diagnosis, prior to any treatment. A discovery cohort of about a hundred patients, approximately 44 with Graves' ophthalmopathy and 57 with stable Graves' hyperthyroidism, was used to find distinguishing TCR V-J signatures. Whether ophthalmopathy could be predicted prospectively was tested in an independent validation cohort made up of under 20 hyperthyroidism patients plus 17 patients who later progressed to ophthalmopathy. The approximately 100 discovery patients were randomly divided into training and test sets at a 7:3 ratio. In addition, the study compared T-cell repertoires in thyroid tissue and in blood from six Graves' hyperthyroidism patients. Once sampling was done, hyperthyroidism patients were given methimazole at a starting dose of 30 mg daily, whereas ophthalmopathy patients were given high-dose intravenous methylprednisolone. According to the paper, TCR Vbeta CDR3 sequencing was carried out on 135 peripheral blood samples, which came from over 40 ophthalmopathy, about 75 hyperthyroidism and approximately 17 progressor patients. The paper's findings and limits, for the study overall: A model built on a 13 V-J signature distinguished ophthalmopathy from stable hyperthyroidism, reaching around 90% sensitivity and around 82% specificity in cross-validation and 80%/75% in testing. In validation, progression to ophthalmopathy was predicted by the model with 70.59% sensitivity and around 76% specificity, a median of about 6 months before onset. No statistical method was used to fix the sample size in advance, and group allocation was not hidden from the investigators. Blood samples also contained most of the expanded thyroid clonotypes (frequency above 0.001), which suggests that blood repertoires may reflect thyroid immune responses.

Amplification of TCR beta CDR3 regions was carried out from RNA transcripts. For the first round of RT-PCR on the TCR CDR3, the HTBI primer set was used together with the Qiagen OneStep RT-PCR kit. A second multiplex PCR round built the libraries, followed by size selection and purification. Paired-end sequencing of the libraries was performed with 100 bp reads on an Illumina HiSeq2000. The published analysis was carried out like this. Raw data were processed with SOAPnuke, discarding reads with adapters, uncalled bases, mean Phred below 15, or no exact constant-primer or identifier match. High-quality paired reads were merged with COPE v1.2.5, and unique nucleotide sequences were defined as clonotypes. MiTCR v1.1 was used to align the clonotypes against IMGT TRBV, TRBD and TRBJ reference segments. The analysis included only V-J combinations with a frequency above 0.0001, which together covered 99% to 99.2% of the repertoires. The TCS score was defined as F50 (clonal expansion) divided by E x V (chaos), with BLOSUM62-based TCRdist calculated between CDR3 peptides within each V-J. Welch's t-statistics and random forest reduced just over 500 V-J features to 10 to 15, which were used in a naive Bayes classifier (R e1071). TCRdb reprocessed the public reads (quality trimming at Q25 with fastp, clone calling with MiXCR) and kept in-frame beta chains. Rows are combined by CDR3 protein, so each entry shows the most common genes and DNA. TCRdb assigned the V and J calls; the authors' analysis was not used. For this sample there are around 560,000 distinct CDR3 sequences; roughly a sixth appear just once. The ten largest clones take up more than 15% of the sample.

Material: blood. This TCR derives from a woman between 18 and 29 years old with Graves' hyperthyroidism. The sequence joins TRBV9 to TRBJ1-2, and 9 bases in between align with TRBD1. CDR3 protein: CASSVGPGQGGYGYTF. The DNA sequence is TGTGCCAGCAGCGTGGGCCCGGGACAGGGCGGCTATGGCTACACCTTC.